These 3 T cell receptor beta chains came from one sample sequenced in a study of identical twins. TCRdb reanalysed the 5' RACE reads using MiXCR and keeps one entry per CDR3 protein. The repertoire holds about 390,000 distinct CDR3 sequences, 7% to 9.5% seen once, with approximately 8.9% in the top ten. Sequencing was carried out using naive T cells sorted from blood. These receptors were taken from a woman between 45 and 60 years old in good health.

The chain employs TRBV4-2 and TRBJ2-1; 10 bases are a match to TRBD2. Germline V CDR1 and CDR2: LGHNA, YNFKEQ. Unmatched junction bases numbered 6, after V lost 1 base and J lost 0 bases. This CDR3 has 18 amino acids. The CDR3 sequence: CASSQGLAGDSSYNEQFF. The CDR3 DNA is TGTGCCAGCAGCCAAGGGCTAGCGGGAGACAGCTCCTACAATGAGCAGTTCTTC.

This clonotype came up many times. V usage is TRBV4-1 and J usage is TRBJ2-5; the D is unclear. V lost 0 bases to trimming and J lost 5 bases, with 22 bases between them. CDR3 length equals 18 residues. CDR1 and CDR2 from the germline V gene are MGHRA and YSYEKL. The CDR3 nucleotides read TGCGCCAGCAGCCAAGATCTTTACTTGACTTCCCCGGTGGAGACCCAGTACTTC. Translation: CASSQDLYLTSPVETQYF.

This CDR3 is CASSRRTGGLYEQYF. Here the CDR3 DNA reads TGTGCCAGCAGCCGTAGGACAGGGGGTCTCTACGAGCAGTACTTC. The chain carries TRBV12-3 or TRBV12-4 and TRBJ2-7; 10 bases match TRBD1. J lost 3 bases, V lost 6 bases, and 8 bases had no gene match. The CDR3 is 15 amino acids.